A single sample is the source of the 9 T cell receptor beta chains below, sequenced in a study of cytomegalovirus exposure and HLA in healthy donors. PCR involved 60 Vbeta and 13 Jbeta primers. Profiling relied on immunoSEQ multiplex PCR, and the TCRdb table lists in-frame clones only, not all of them. The repertoire holds about 180,000 clones, roughly 80% seen once, with around 5.7% in the top ten. The sequenced sample consisted of PBMCs. The source of these receptors is a man aged 40-50 years in good health and CMV-seronegative.

This clone was found a few times. This chain uses TRBV7-2 with TRBJ1-6, with 9 bases identical to TRBD1. The V and J ends lost 5 bases and 9 bases, in that order; junction bases with no gene match: 8. Per the germline V gene, CDR1 is SGHTA and CDR2 is FQGNSA. This CDR3 contains 15 residues. CDR3 residues: CASSVRGQGTSPLHF. The CDR3 coding sequence is TGTGCCAGCAGCGTTAGAGGACAGGGGACTTCACCCCTCCACTTT. Variable domain in full (rest from reference TRBV7-2 and TRBJ1-6): GAGVSQSPSNKVTEKGKDVELRCDPISGHTALYWYRQSLGQGLEFLIYFQGNSAPDKSGLPSDRFSAERTGGSVSTLTIQRTQQEDSAVYLCASSVRGQGTSPLHFGNGTRLTVT.

The J gene is TRBJ2-7, the V gene TRBV2; D might be TRBD2 (6 bases). V dropped 5 bases and J dropped 0 bases, with 14 bases sitting between them. The germline V gene encodes CDR1 SNHLY and CDR2 FYNNEI. The CDR3 sequence is 15 residues long. CDR3 bases: TGTGCCAGCAGTCCGGACGGACTATTCTCCTACGAGCAGTACTTC. Amino acid sequence: CASSPDGLFSYEQYF.

The chain is built from TRBV11-2 and TRBJ2-3; D might be TRBD2 (8 bases). The germline CDR1 and CDR2 sequences are SGHAT and FQNNGV. V shed 1 base and J shed 8 bases, with 16 bases lying between them. This CDR3 has 15 residues. The CDR3 region has the DNA TGTGCCAGCAGCTTAGCCGGGACTAGACAGGGTACGCAGTATTTT. It is translated as CASSLAGTRQGTQYF.

This clone was seen a single time. The chain employs TRBV6-1 and TRBJ1-5, with TRBD1 matching over 9 bases. The V segment lost 6 bases and the J segment 7 bases; nucleotides outside the gene matches: 7. The CDR3 covers 14 residues. The germline V gene encodes CDR1 MNHNS and CDR2 SASEGT. CDR3 protein: CASRGTGMGQPQHF. The CDR3 DNA reads TGTGCCAGCAGGGGGACAGGGATGGGGCAGCCCCAGCATTTT.

The chain has TRBV27 and TRBJ1-4; a weak D match, TRBD1 (6 bases). The V and J ends lost 6 bases and 0 bases respectively, with 11 bases between them. CDR1 MNHEY and CDR2 SMNVEV come from the germline V gene (reference sequence). The CDR3 is made up of 15 amino acids. CDR3: CASSPDSATNEKLFF. The CDR3 coding sequence is TGTGCCAGCAGCCCGGACAGTGCAACTAATGAAAAACTGTTTTTT.

The rearrangement links TRBV4-1 to TRBJ2-7; 9 nucleotides line up with TRBD2. CDR1 is MGHRA and CDR2 is YSYEKL in the germline V gene. Unmatched junction bases numbered 7, after V lost 0 bases and J lost 4 bases. The CDR3 totals 16 residues. CDR3 region: CASSQDGAGGIYEQYF. In nucleotides, the CDR3 is TGCGCCAGCAGCCAAGATGGAGCGGGAGGAATTTACGAGCAGTACTTC.

This clone has a handful of counts. The chain couples TRBV6-5 to TRBJ1-5; 7 bases are a match to TRBD1. J gave up 4 bases and V 5 bases, and 5 bases lay outside the gene matches. CDR1 and CDR2 (germline): MNHEY, SVGAGI. The length of the CDR3 is 14 residues. CDR3 DNA: TGTGCCAGCAGTCGGACAGGACCAAATCAGCCCCAGCATTTT. As protein: CASSRTGPNQPQHF.

V usage is TRBV7-3 and J usage is TRBJ2-1, with TRBD1 matching 9 bases. This CDR3 contains 15 residues. Germline V gene lookup returns CDR1 SGHTA and CDR2 FQGTGA. The V gene end was trimmed by 2 bases and the J gene end by 7 bases; junction bases not matched to a gene: 6. Here the CDR3 reads CASSLVGGTGNEQFF. CDR3 coding DNA: TGTGCCAGCAGCTTAGTGGGGGGGACAGGGAATGAGCAGTTCTTC.

Comments on this clone: The same CDR3 arises from other DNA sequences in this sample as well. V usage is TRBV7-9 and J usage is TRBJ1-1, with 7 bases lining up with TRBD1. The junction had 5 bases not matched to a gene; V was cut back by 4 bases and J by 0 bases. Germline lookup yields CDR1 SEHNR and CDR2 FQNEAQ (reference sequence). This CDR3 comprises 15 residues. This chain's CDR3 is CASSSRTGMNTEAFF. The CDR3 DNA sequence: TGTGCCAGCAGCTCCCGGACAGGAATGAACACTGAAGCTTTCTTT.